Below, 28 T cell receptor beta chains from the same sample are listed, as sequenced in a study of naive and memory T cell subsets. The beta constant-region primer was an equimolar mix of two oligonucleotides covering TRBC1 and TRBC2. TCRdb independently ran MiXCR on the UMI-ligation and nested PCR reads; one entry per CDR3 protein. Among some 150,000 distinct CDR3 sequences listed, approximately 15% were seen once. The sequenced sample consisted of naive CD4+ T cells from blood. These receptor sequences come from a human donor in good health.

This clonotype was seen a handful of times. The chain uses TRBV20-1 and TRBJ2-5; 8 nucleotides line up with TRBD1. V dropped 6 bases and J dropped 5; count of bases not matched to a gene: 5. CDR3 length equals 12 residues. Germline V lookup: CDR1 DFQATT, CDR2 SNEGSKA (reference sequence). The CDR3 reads CSARPGGETQYF. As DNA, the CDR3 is TGCAGTGCCCGGCCAGGGGGCGAGACCCAGTACTTC.

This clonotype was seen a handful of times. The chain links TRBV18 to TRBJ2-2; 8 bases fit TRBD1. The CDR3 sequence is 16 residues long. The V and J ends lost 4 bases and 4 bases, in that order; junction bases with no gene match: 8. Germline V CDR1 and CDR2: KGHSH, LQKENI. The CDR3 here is CASSLGTGYFTGELFF. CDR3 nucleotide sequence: TGTGCCAGCTCACTTGGGACAGGATATTTCACCGGGGAGCTGTTTTTT.

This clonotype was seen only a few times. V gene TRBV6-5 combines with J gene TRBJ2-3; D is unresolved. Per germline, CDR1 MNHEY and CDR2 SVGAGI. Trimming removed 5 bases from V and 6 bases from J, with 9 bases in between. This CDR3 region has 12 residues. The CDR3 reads CASSRLGDTQYF. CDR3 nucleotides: TGTGCCAGCAGTCGGCTCGGGGATACGCAGTATTTT.

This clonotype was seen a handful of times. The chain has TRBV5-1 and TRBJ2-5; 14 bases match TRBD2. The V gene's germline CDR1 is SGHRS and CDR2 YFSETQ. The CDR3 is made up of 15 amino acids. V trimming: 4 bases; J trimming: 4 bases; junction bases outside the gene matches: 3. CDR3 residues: CASSLGLAGVETQYF. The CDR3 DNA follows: TGCGCCAGCAGCCTGGGACTAGCGGGAGTAGAGACCCAGTACTTC.

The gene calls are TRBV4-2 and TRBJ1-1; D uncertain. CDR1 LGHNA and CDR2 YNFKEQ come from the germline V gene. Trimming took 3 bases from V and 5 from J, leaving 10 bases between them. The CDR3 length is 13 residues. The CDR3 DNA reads TGTGCCAGCAGCCAGAGCGGGTGGACTGAAGCTTTCTTT. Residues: CASSQSGWTEAFF.

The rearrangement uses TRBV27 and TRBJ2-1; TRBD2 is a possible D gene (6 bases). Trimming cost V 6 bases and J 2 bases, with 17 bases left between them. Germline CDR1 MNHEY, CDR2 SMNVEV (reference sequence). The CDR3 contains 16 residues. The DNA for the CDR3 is TGTGCCAGCAGGCCAGGGACTGCCGAACCCTACAATGAGCAGTTCTTC. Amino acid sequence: CASRPGTAEPYNEQFF.

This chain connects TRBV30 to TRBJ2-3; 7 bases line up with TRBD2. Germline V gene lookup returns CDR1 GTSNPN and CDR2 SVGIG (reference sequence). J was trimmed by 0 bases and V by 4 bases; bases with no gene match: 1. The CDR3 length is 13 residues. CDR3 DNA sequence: TGTGCCTGGACTAGCGGTAGCACAGATACGCAGTATTTT. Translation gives CAWTSGSTDTQYF.

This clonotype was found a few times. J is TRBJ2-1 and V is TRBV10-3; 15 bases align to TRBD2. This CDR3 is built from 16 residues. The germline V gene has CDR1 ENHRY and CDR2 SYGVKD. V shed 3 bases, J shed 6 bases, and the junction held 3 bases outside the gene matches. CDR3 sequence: CAISDGLAGGGNEQFF. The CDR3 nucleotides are TGTGCCATCAGTGACGGACTAGCGGGAGGGGGCAATGAGCAGTTCTTC.

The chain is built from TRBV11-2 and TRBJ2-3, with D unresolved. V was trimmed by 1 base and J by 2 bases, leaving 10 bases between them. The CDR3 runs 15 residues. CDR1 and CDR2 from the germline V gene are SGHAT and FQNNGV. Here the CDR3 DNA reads TGTGCCAGCAGCTTAGCTACTTTACTCACAGATACGCAGTATTTT. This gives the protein CASSLATLLTDTQYF.

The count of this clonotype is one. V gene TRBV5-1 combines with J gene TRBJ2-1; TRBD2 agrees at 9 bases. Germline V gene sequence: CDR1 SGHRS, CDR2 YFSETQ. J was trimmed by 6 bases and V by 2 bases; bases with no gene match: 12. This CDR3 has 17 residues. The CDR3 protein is CASSFSGRVPICNEQFF. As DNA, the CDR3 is TGCGCCAGCAGCTTTAGCGGGAGAGTCCCTATCTGCAATGAGCAGTTCTTC.

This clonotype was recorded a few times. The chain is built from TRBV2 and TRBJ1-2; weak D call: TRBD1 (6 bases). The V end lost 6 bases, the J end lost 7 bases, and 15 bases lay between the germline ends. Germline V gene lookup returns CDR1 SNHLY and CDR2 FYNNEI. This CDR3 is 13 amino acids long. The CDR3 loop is CASRAEGGGGYTF. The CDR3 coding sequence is TGTGCCAGCAGGGCAGAAGGGGGTGGTGGCTACACCTTC.

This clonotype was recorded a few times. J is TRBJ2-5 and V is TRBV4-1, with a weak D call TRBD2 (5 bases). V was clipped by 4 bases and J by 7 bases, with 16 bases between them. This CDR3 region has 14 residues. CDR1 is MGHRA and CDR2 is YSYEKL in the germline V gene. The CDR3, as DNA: TGCGCCAGCAGCCCAGTAGGCCTAGAGGGGACCCAGTACTTC. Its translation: CASSPVGLEGTQYF.

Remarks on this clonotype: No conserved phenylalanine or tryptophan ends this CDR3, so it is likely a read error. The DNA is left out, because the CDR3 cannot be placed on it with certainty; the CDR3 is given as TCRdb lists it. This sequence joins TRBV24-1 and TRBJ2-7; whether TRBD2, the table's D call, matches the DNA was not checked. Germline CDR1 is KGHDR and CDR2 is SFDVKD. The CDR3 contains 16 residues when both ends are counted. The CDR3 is CATILSEVRGLSGPTG.

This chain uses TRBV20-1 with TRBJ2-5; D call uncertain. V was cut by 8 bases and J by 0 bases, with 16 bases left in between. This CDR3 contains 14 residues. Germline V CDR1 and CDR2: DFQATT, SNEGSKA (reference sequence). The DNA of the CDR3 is TGCAGTCTCTCCTCAGTGTTCAACCAAGAGACCCAGTACTTC. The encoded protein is CSLSSVFNQETQYF.

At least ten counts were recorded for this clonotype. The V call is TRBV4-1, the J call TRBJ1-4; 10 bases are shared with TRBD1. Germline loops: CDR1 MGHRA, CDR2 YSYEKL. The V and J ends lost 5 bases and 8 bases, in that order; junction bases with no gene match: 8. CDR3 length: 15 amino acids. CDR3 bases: TGCGCCAGCAGCTCTACCGGGACAGGGGACGAAAAACTGTTTTTT. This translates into CASSSTGTGDEKLFF.

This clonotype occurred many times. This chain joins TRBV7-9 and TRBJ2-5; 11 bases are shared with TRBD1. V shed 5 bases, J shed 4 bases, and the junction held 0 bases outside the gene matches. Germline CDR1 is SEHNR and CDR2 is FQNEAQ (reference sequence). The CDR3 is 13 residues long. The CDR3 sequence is CASSGTGGETQYF. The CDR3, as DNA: TGTGCCAGCAGCGGGACAGGGGGAGAGACCCAGTACTTC.

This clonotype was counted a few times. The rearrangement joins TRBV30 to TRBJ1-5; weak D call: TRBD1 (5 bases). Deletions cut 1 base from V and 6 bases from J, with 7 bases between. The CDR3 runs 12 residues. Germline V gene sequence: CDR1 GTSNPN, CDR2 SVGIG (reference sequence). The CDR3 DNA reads TGTGCCTGGAGTGGTCAGGGTCAGCCCCAGCATTTT. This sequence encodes CAWSGQGQPQHF. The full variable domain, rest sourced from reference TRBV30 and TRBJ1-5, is SQTIHQWPATLVQPVGSPLSLECTVEGTSNPNLYWYRQAAGRGLQLLFYSVGIGQISSEVPQNLSASRPQDRQFILSSKKLLLSDSGFYLCAWSGQGQPQHFGDGTRLSIL.

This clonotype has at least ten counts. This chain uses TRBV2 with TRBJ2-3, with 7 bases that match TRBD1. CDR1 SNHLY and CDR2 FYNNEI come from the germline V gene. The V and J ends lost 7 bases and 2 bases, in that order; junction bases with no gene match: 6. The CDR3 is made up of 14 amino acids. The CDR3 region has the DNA TGTGCCAGCAACGGACAGGCTGACACAGATACGCAGTATTTT. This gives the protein CASNGQADTDTQYF.

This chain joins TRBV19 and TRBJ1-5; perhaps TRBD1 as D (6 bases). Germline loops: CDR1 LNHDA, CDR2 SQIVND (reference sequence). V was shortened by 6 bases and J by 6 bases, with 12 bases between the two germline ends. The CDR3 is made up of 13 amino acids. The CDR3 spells CASSQGQSQPQHF. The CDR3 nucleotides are TGTGCCAGTAGCCAAGGACAGAGTCAGCCCCAGCATTTT.

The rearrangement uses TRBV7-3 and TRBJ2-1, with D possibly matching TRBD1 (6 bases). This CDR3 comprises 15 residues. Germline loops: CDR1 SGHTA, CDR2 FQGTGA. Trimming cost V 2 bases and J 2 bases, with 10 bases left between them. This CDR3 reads CASSLGDTAYNEQFF. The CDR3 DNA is TGTGCCAGCAGCTTAGGGGACACTGCCTACAATGAGCAGTTCTTC.

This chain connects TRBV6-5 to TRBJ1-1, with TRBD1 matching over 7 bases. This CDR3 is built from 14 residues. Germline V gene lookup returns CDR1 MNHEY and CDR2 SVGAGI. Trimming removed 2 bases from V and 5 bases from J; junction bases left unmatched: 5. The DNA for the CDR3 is TGTGCCAGCAGTTACGACAGGGCGAGGACTGAAGCTTTCTTT. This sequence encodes CASSYDRARTEAFF.

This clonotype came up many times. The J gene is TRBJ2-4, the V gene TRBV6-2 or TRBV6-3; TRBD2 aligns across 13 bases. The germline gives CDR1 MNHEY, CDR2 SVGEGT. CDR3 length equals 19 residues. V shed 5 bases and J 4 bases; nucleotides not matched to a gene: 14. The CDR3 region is CASSPRTSGRLWDKNIQYF. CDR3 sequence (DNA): TGTGCCAGCAGTCCACGGACTAGCGGGAGATTGTGGGATAAAAACATTCAGTACTTC.

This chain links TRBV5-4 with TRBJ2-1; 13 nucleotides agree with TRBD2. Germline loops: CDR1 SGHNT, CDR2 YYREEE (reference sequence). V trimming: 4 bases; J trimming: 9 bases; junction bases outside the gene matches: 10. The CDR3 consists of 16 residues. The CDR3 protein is CASSVTSGRPWGEQFF. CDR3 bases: TGTGCCAGCAGCGTGACTAGCGGGAGGCCTTGGGGTGAGCAGTTCTTC.

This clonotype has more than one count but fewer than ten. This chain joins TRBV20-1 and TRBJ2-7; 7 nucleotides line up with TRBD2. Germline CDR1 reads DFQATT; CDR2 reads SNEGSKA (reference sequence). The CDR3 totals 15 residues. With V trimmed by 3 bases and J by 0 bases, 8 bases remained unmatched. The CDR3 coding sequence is TGCAGTGCTAGCTCCGGAGTAGCGGGCTCCTACGAGCAGTACTTC. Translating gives CSASSGVAGSYEQYF.

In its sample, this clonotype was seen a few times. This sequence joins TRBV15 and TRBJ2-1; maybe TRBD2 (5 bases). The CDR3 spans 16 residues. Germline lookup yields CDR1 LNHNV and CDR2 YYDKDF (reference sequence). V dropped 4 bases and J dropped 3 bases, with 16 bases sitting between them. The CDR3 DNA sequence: TGTGCCACCAGCACTAGTCCAGCGGACCGCTACAATGAGCAGTTCTTC. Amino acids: CATSTSPADRYNEQFF.

CDR3 DNA: TGTGCCAGCAGCTTTGGAGGGGATGGTGGCTACACCTTC. Its protein product is CASSFGGDGGYTF. The chain uses TRBV11-2 and TRBJ1-2; possible D gene TRBD1, 5 bases. Trimming stripped 3 bases from V and 7 bases from J, with 12 bases between. Per the germline V gene, CDR1 is SGHAT and CDR2 is FQNNGV. The CDR3 runs 13 residues.

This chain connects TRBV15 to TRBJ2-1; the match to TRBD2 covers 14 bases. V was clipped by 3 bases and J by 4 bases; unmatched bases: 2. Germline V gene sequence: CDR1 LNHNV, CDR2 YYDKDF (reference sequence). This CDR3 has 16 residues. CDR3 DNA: TGTGCCACCAGCAGGGGGACTAGCGGGAGTTACAATGAGCAGTTCTTC. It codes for CATSRGTSGSYNEQFF.

The CDR3 region has the DNA TGTGCCAGCAGCTTAGTTCCGCTTAGGGCACCGGCTAGCGGGAGGGCTAACGCAGATACGCAGTATTTT. This gives the protein CASSLVPLRAPASGRANADTQYF. The chain uses TRBV7-2 and TRBJ2-3, with 12 bases fitting TRBD2. The CDR3 spans 23 residues. Germline loops: CDR1 SGHTA, CDR2 FQGNSA. The trim removed 1 base at V and 4 bases at J, leaving 24 bases unmatched.